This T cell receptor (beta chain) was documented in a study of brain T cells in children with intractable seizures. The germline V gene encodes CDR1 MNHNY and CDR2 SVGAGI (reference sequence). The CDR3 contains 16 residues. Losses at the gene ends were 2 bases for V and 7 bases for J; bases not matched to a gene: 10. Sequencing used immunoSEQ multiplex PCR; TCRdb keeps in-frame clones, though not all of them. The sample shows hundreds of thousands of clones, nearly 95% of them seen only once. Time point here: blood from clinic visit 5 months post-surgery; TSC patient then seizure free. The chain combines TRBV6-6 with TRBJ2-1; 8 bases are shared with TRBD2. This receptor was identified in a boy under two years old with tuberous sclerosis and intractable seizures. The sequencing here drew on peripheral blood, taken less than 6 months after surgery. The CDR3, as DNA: TGTGCCAGCAGTTACGAAGGCGGGAGGATGGGGAATGAGCAGTTCTTC. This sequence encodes CASSYEGGRMGNEQFF.